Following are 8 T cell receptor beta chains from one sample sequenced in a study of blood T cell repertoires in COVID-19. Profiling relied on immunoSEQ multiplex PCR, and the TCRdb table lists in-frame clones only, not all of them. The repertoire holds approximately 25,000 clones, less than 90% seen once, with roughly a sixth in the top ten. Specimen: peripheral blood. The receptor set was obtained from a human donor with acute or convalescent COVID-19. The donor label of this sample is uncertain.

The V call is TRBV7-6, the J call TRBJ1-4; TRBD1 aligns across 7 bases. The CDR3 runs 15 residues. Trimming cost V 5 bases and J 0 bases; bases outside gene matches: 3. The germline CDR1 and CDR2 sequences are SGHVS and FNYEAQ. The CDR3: CASSLGQSTNEKLFF. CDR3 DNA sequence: TGTGCCAGCAGCCTGGGACAGTCAACTAATGAAAAACTGTTTTTT.

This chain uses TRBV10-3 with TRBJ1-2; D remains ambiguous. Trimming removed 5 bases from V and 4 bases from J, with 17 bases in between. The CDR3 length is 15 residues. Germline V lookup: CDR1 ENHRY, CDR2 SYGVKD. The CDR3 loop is CAISNPGIDRYGYTF. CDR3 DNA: TGTGCCATCAGTAACCCAGGCATAGATCGCTATGGCTACACCTTC.

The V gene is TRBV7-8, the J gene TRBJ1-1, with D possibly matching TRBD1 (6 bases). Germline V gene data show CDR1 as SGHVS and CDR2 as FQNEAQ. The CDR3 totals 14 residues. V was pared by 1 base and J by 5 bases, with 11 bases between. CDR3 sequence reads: CASSLGGQGTEAFF. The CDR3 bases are TGTGCCAGCAGCTTAGGGGGGCAGGGAACTGAAGCTTTCTTT.

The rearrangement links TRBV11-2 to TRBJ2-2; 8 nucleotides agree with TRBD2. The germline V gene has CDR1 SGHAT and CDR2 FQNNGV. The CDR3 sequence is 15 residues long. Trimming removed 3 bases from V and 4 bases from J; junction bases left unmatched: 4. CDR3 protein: CASSLGLVSTGELFF. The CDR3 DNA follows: TGTGCCAGCAGCTTGGGACTAGTCTCCACCGGGGAGCTGTTTTTT.

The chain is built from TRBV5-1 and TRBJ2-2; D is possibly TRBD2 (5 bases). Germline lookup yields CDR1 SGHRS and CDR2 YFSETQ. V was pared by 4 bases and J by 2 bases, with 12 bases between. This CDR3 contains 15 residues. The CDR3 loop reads CASSREGRNTGELFF. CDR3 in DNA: TGCGCCAGCAGCCGAGAGGGTCGCAACACCGGGGAGCTGTTTTTT.

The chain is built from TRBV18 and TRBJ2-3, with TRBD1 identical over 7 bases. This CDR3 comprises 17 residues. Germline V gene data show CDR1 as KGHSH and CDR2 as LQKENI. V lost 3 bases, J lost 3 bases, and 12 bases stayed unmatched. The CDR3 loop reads CASSPELTGSGTDTQYF. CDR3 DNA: TGTGCCAGCTCACCGGAATTGACAGGGTCTGGGACAGATACGCAGTATTTT.

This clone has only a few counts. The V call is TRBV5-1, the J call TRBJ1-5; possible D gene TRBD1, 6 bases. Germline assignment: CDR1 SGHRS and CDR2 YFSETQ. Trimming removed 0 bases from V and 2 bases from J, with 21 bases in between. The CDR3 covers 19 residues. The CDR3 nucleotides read TGCGCCAGCAGCTTGGACGTCGTATCAGGGGCCATGGGCAATCAGCCCCAGCATTTT. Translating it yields CASSLDVVSGAMGNQPQHF. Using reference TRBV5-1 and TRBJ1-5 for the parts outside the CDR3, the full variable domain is KAGVTQTPRYLIKTRGQQVTLSCSPISGHRSVSWYQQTPGQGLQFLFEYFSETQRNKGNFPGRFSGRQFSNSRSEMNVSTLELGDSALYLCASSLDVVSGAMGNQPQHFGDGTRLSIL.

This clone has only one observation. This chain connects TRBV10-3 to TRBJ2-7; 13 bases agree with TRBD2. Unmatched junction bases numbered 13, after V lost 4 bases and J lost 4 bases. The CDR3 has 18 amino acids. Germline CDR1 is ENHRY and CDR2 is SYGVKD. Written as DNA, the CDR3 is TGTGCCATCAGTGGCGGGGGACTAGCGGGGATCCGGGGGTACGAGCAGTACTTC. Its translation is CAISGGGLAGIRGYEQYF.